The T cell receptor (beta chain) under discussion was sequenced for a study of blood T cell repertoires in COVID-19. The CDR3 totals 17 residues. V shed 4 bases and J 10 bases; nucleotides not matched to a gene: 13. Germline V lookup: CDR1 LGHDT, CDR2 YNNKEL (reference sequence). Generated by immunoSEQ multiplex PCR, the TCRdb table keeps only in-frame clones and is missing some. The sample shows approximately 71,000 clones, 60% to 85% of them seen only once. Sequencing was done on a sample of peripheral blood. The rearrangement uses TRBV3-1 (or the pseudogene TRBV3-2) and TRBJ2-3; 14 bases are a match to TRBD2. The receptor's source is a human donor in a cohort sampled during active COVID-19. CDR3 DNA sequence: TGTGCCAGCAGCCCCTTTCCCGGGACTAGCGGGGGTTCGGCGCAGTATTTT. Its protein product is CASSPFPGTSGGSAQYF.